Included here is one T cell receptor beta chain sequence, with context. The data stem from a study of cytomegalovirus exposure and HLA in healthy donors. Study details: The approximately 120 validation repertoires used the same platform as the roughly 620 first-cohort repertoires, a later analysis reported.

Germline V gives CDR1 LGHNT, CDR2 FRNRAP. V lost 1 base to trimming and J lost 4 bases; unmatched junction nucleotides: 2. CDR3 length equals 16 residues. This table comes from immunoSEQ multiplex PCR, and its TCRdb copy is limited to in-frame clones, with some not included. The sample includes some 130,000 clones, approximately 84% of them seen just once. The sample consisted of PBMCs. The source of this sequence is a man in his thirties or forties in good health and CMV-seropositive. This sequence joins TRBV12-5 and TRBJ2-3, with 13 bases matching TRBD2. CDR3 sequence: CASGLGTSGRADTQYF. The DNA of the CDR3 is TGTGCTAGTGGTTTGGGGACTAGCGGGAGAGCAGATACGCAGTATTTT.